Below, 5 T cell receptor beta chains from the same sample are listed, as sequenced in a study of T cell repertoires in cytomegalovirus infection. In TCRdb, the reads were re-called with MiXCR into one record per CDR3 protein. This table holds 310,000 or so distinct CDR3 sequences, more than 20% found once. Their specific antigens are unknown. This specimen consisted of cultured PBMCs, obtained from culture after CMV antigen stimulation. All receptors come from a human donor in good health (CMV status not recorded). Some clones in this sample may be carry-over from other donors' samples.

V gene TRBV4-1 combines with J gene TRBJ2-3, with 11 nucleotides matching TRBD1. Germline lookup yields CDR1 MGHRA and CDR2 YSYEKL. Unmatched junction bases numbered 8, after V lost 3 bases and J lost 6 bases. The CDR3 consists of 16 residues. The CDR3 region is CASSHVDRGRWDTQYF. The CDR3 nucleotides read TGCGCCAGCAGCCATGTGGACAGGGGGCGGTGGGATACGCAGTATTTT.

This clonotype occurred a few times. This rearrangement joins TRBV20-1 to TRBJ1-2; 7 nucleotides align to TRBD1. Trimming cost V 3 bases and J 1 base; bases outside gene matches: 14. Germline CDR1 reads DFQATT; CDR2 reads SNEGSKA (reference sequence). CDR3 length: 17 amino acids. The CDR3: CSASVSRDRGNNYGYTF. The CDR3 bases are TGCAGTGCTAGCGTGTCCCGGGACAGAGGGAATAACTATGGCTACACCTTC.

The rearrangement uses TRBV20-1 and TRBJ2-1, with D perhaps matching TRBD2 (5 bases). The CDR3 loop spans 16 amino acids. Trimming took 6 bases from V and 5 from J, leaving 23 bases between them. Germline CDR1 DFQATT, CDR2 SNEGSKA (reference sequence). CDR3 DNA sequence: TGCAGTGCCGAGGGTAATTTATCCTGGTACGACAATGAGCAGTTCTTC. The encoded protein is CSAEGNLSWYDNEQFF.

This sequence joins TRBV27 and TRBJ1-1; TRBD1 matches 7 bases. The CDR3 extends over 15 amino acids. V was clipped by 0 bases and J by 3 bases; unmatched bases: 4. The V gene's germline CDR1 is MNHEY and CDR2 SMNVEV (reference sequence). For the CDR3, the DNA is TGTGCCAGCAGTTTATCGCCAGGGGGGGACACTGAAGCTTTCTTT. Translating it yields CASSLSPGGDTEAFF.

This clonotype was counted only a few times. The chain has TRBV7-2 and TRBJ1-1; perhaps TRBD1 as D (5 bases). Germline CDR1 is SGHTA and CDR2 is FQGNSA. Trimming shortened V by 5 bases and J by 0 bases, and 13 bases separated the two germline ends. The CDR3 contains 15 residues. DNA of the CDR3: TGTGCCAGCAGCGATCCGGGACGGATGAACACTGAAGCTTTCTTT. This gives the protein CASSDPGRMNTEAFF.